The 21 T cell receptor beta chains given below trace back to one sample, sequenced in a study of cytomegalovirus exposure and HLA in healthy donors (dated by TCRdb to 2016 to 2017). The library relied on the immunoSEQ multiplex PCR assay. A mixture of 60 forward primers for TCR Vbeta segments and 13 reverse primers for TCR Jbeta segments was used in the multiplex PCR. As stored in TCRdb, this immuneACCESS dataset retains in-frame rearrangements with V and J assigned. A fraction of the clones does not appear; measured against another copy, unresolved V genes explain less than half of the discrepancy, and the remainder lacks a known reason. The sample table records 110,000 to 150,000 clones; roughly 10% of these occur just once. Together, the top ten hold under 2% of the sample. The sequenced sample consisted of PBMCs. Every receptor here comes from a man aged 50-59 years in good health and CMV-seronegative.

This chain links TRBV19 with TRBJ2-7, with D maybe TRBD2 (6 bases). Germline V CDR1 and CDR2: LNHDA, SQIVND (reference sequence). This CDR3 region has 14 residues. V lost 9 bases to trimming and J lost 0 bases, with 15 bases between them. The CDR3 loop is CASGGFRASYEQYF. CDR3 bases: TGTGCCAGCGGGGGTTTTAGGGCCTCCTACGAGCAGTACTTC.

The chain is built from TRBV6-1 and TRBJ2-1; TRBD1 is a possible D gene (5 bases). The CDR3 runs to 16 residues. CDR1 MNHNS and CDR2 SASEGT come from the germline V gene. Trimming took 2 bases from V and 4 from J, leaving 15 bases between them. CDR3 sequence: CASSENRQGWYNEQFF. As DNA, the CDR3 is TGTGCCAGCAGTGAAAATCGCCAGGGTTGGTACAATGAGCAGTTCTTC.

There are a few counts of this clone. The V and J genes are TRBV5-1 and TRBJ2-2; D might be TRBD2 (6 bases). The germline gives CDR1 SGHRS, CDR2 YFSETQ. The CDR3 covers 16 residues. The V and J ends lost 1 base and 1 base respectively, with 11 bases between them. CDR3 nucleotide sequence: TGCGCCAGCAGCTTGAGTGGAGGGATGAACACCGGGGAGCTGTTTTTT. Residues: CASSLSGGMNTGELFF. Full variable domain (rest looked up from reference TRBV5-1 and TRBJ2-2): KAGVTQTPRYLIKTRGQQVTLSCSPISGHRSVSWYQQTPGQGLQFLFEYFSETQRNKGNFPGRFSGRQFSNSRSEMNVSTLELGDSALYLCASSLSGGMNTGELFFGEGSRLTVL.

The table lists this clone with a few counts. The chain uses TRBV5-6 and TRBJ1-5; D is unclear. V lost 2 bases and J lost 3, with 12 bases in between. Germline V gene data show CDR1 as SGHDT and CDR2 as YYEEEE. The length of the CDR3 is 15 residues. CDR3 in amino acids: CASSLNPSYNQPQHF. In nucleotides, the CDR3 is TGTGCCAGCAGCTTAAACCCTTCCTACAATCAGCCCCAGCATTTT. Using reference TRBV5-6 and TRBJ1-5 for the parts outside the CDR3, the full variable domain is DAGVTQSPTHLIKTRGQQVTLRCSPKSGHDTVSWYQQALGQGPQFIFQYYEEEERQRGNFPDRFSGHQFPNYSSELNVNALLLGDSALYLCASSLNPSYNQPQHFGDGTRLSIL.

This clone was recorded a few times. The genes are TRBV7-3 and TRBJ1-2; TRBD1 might be the D (5 bases). V gave up 0 bases and J gave up 4 bases, with 6 bases separating them. Per the germline V gene, CDR1 is SGHTA and CDR2 is FQGTGA. This CDR3 comprises 13 residues. The CDR3 is CASSLTGAYGYTF. The CDR3 DNA sequence: TGTGCCAGCAGCTTAACAGGGGCCTATGGCTACACCTTC.

This clone was counted a few times. The chain joins TRBV10-3 to TRBJ2-5, with D uncertain. V lost 0 bases and J 4 bases, leaving 6 bases between the germline ends. Germline CDR1 is ENHRY and CDR2 is SYGVKD. The CDR3 totals 13 residues. For the CDR3, the DNA is TGTGCCATCAGTGAGTCCAGTACAGAGACCCAGTACTTC. Its translation: CAISESSTETQYF.

This clone was detected a few times. The genes are TRBV9 and TRBJ2-1; D is perhaps TRBD1 (7 bases). V lost 4 bases and J 4 bases, leaving 12 bases between the germline ends. Germline values: CDR1 SGDLS, CDR2 YYNGEE. The CDR3 is 14 residues long. CDR3 protein: CASSPGGNYNEQFF. The CDR3 DNA follows: TGTGCCAGCAGCCCAGGGGGGAATTACAATGAGCAGTTCTTC.

This clone was recorded at least ten times. CDR3 sequence reads: CASSSGRGVYNEQFF. The CDR3 DNA sequence: TGTGCCAGCAGCTCGGGGCGGGGGGTCTACAATGAGCAGTTCTTC. The chain joins TRBV11-3 to TRBJ2-1; 8 nucleotides line up with TRBD2. Unmatched junction bases numbered 5, after V lost 4 bases and J lost 3 bases. The CDR3 runs to 15 residues. Germline V gene sequence: CDR1 SGHNT, CDR2 YENEEA.

The J gene is TRBJ2-3, the V gene TRBV25-1, with D possibly being TRBD2 (5 bases). V was pared by 6 bases and J by 4 bases, with 8 bases between. Germline CDR1 reads MGHDK; CDR2 reads SYGVNS. This CDR3 is built from 12 residues. CDR3 coding DNA: TGTGCCAGCAGCCACGGGGCAGATACGCAGTATTTT. This codes for CASSHGADTQYF. Variable domain in full (rest from reference TRBV25-1 and TRBJ2-3): EADIYQTPRYLVIGTGKKITLECSQTMGHDKMYWYQQDPGMELHLIHYSYGVNSTEKGDLSSESTVSRIRTEHFPLTLESARPSHTSQYLCASSHGADTQYFGPGTRLTVL.

The chain recombines TRBV28 with TRBJ2-5; 7 bases fit TRBD1. The J segment lost 2 bases and the V segment lost 7 bases, leaving 16 bases of the junction unmatched. Looked up from germline, CDR1 is MDHEN and CDR2 is SYDVKM. The CDR3 extends over 17 amino acids. CDR3 sequence reads: CASKGGGRVVGQETQYF. DNA of the CDR3: TGTGCCAGCAAAGGGGGCGGCAGGGTAGTGGGGCAAGAGACCCAGTACTTC.

The rearrangement links TRBV6-6 to TRBJ1-2; 7 bases are shared with TRBD1. The CDR3 is 13 residues long. The ends lost 6 bases at V and 4 bases at J; junction bases unmatched: 5. From germline, CDR1 is MNHNY and CDR2 SVGAGI (reference sequence). Written as DNA, the CDR3 is TGTGCCAGCAGGCACAGGGGTCTCTATGGCTACACCTTC. Translating it yields CASRHRGLYGYTF.

This rearrangement joins TRBV2 to TRBJ2-5; 9 bases map to TRBD2. Germline V gene lookup returns CDR1 SNHLY and CDR2 FYNNEI. The CDR3 contains 19 residues. The V gene end was trimmed by 0 bases and the J gene end by 5 bases; junction bases not matched to a gene: 16. The CDR3 region is CASSEARGGVGRGRETQYF. The CDR3 bases are TGTGCCAGCAGTGAAGCGCGGGGGGGAGTCGGCAGGGGCAGGGAGACCCAGTACTTC.

This clone has just a few counts. The J gene is TRBJ1-5, the V gene TRBV30; perhaps TRBD1 as D (5 bases). This CDR3 has 15 amino acids. Germline V gene data show CDR1 as GTSNPN and CDR2 as SVGIG (reference sequence). Between the trimmed V and J ends, which lost 1 base and 1 base, there was a span of 11 bases. CDR3 sequence (DNA): TGTGCCTGGAGTGGGGGCAGTACGAGCAATCAGCCCCAGCATTTT. The encoded protein is CAWSGGSTSNQPQHF.

This clone was seen a few times. This rearrangement joins TRBV9 to TRBJ2-7, with D possibly matching TRBD1 (5 bases). Germline V gene sequence: CDR1 SGDLS, CDR2 YYNGEE. There are 15 residues in the CDR3. V lost 5 bases, J lost 2 bases, and 17 bases lay in between. CDR3 in amino acids: CASSIGQGSAYEQYF. The CDR3 nucleotides are TGTGCCAGCAGTATCGGGCAGGGTAGTGCCTACGAGCAGTACTTC. Full variable domain (remainder filled in from reference TRBV9 and TRBJ2-7): DSGVTQTPKHLITATGQRVTLRCSPRSGDLSVYWYQQSLDQGLQFLIQYYNGEERAKGNILERFSAQQFPDLHSELNLSSLELGDSALYFCASSIGQGSAYEQYFGPGTRLTVT.

The CDR3, as DNA: TGTGCCAGCAGCGTAGCCGGGACTCGGGGAGATACGCAGTATTTT. Its translation: CASSVAGTRGDTQYF. The rearrangement joins TRBV9 to TRBJ2-3; possible D gene TRBD2, 6 bases. Deletions cut 0 bases from V and 5 bases from J, with 13 bases between. CDR3 length: 15 residues. Per the germline V gene, CDR1 is SGDLS and CDR2 is YYNGEE.

This clone was observed a handful of times. The genes are TRBV25-1 and TRBJ2-1; the D gene is possibly TRBD1 (6 bases). The germline V gene has CDR1 MGHDK and CDR2 SYGVNS. The CDR3 is made up of 14 amino acids. The V gene lost 4 bases and the J gene lost 4 bases, with 11 bases spanning the gap. The CDR3 sequence: CASSGNRVYNEQFF. DNA of the CDR3: TGTGCCAGCAGTGGAAACAGGGTTTACAATGAGCAGTTCTTC.

The chain carries TRBV20-1 and TRBJ1-2, with D hard to call. The CDR3 contains 11 residues. From germline, CDR1 is DFQATT and CDR2 SNEGSKA (reference sequence). CDR3 sequence (DNA): TGCAGCCATTTAAGGAGCTATGGCTACACCTTC. Translating gives CSHLRSYGYTF.

To note about this clone: Germline is not matched at one junction end, which may reflect a read error. The same CDR3 is also encoded by other DNA sequences in this sample. The rearrangement uses TRBV5-1 and TRBJ2-7; D gene uncertain. The CDR3 sequence is 15 residues long. Germline-derived CDR1 and CDR2 are SGHRS and YFSETQ. CDR3 in amino acids: CASSLVLAQSYEQYF. The CDR3 region has the DNA TGCGCCAGCAGTTTGGTGCTGGCACAATCCTACGAGCAGTACTTC.

Only a few counts were recorded for this clone. The chain has TRBV12-5 and TRBJ2-2; TRBD1 aligns across 8 bases. CDR1 is LGHNT and CDR2 is FRNRAP in the germline V gene. V was clipped by 4 bases and J by 3 bases; unmatched bases: 10. CDR3 length: 17 residues. DNA of the CDR3: TGTGCTAGTGGTTCAAAGGAGGACAGGGCTTACACCGGGGAGCTGTTTTTT. It specifies CASGSKEDRAYTGELFF.

This clone has just a few counts. The chain uses TRBV28 and TRBJ1-1, with D perhaps matching TRBD1 (5 bases). Germline CDR1 MDHEN, CDR2 SYDVKM. This CDR3 spans 13 amino acids. The V end was cut by 7 bases, the J end by 8 bases, with 17 bases between. CDR3 residues: CASTQSGLAEAFF. The CDR3 DNA is TGTGCCAGCACTCAATCAGGGTTGGCGGAAGCTTTCTTT. The variable domain in full, with the rest retrieved from reference TRBV28 and TRBJ1-1, is DVKVTQSSRYLVKRTGEKVFLECVQDMDHENMFWYRQDPGLGLRLIYFSYDVKMKEKGDIPEGYSVSREKKERFSLILESASTNQTSMYLCASTQSGLAEAFFGQGTRLTVV.

The chain joins TRBV28 to TRBJ1-2; unclear D gene. The V gene's germline CDR1 is MDHEN and CDR2 SYDVKM. This CDR3 comprises 9 residues. Trimming left V 10 bases short and J 11 bases short, with 11 bases between. DNA of the CDR3: TGTGCCATCTCCCCCGGGTACACCTTC. This codes for CAISPGYTF.